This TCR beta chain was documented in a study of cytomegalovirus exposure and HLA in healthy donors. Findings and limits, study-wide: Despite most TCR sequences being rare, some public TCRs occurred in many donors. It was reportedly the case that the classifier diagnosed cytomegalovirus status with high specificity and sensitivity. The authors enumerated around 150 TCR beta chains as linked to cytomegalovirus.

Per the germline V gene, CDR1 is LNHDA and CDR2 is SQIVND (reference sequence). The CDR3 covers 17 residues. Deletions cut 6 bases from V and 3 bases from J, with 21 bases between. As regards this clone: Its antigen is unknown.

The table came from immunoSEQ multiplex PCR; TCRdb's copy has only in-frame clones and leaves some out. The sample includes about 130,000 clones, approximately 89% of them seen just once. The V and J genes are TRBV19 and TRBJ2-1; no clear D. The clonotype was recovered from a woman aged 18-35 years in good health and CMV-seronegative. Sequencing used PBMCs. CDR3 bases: TGTGCCAGTAGCCAAGACCCGGGTCCCGATGGCTACAATGAGCAGTTCTTC. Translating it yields CASSQDPGPDGYNEQFF.